Reported below is one TCR beta chain. Original data processing: It was from reference gene primer amplification that nucleated cell counts were estimated. Data came from immunoSEQ multiplex PCR; TCRdb stores just in-frame clones and leaves some out. V and J calls and clone size follow that table, whereas D and trimming were derived from the DNA. The profile shows roughly 72,000 clones, roughly 82% of them singletons. The sample is drawn from a study of blood T cell repertoires in COVID-19. Study-level background: The samples span acute and convalescent COVID-19 from the United States, Italy and Spain.

V was clipped by 2 bases and J by 4 bases, with 8 bases between them. The germline CDR1 and CDR2 sequences are GTSNPN and SVGIG (reference sequence). CDR3 length: 12 amino acids. Sequencing was done on a sample of peripheral blood. The clonotype comes from a woman older than 75 with acute or convalescent COVID-19. The rearrangement links TRBV30 to TRBJ1-2; the D is unclear. CDR3 coding DNA: TGTGCCTGGAGTATGACTACCTATGGCTACACCTTC. This gives the protein CAWSMTTYGYTF.